These 18 T cell receptor beta chains came from one sample sequenced in a study of kidney transplant recipient with SARS-CoV-2 infection. TCRdb analysed the reads with MiXCR anew, one entry per CDR3 protein. The data contain some 220,000 distinct CDR3 sequences, 29% of them singletons. Specimen: a blood sample, collected at baseline and on approximately day 120 from a kidney transplant recipient. These receptors were taken from a young adult male patient who had COVID-19 and was a kidney transplant recipient. Some T cells may have come from the graft donor.

This clonotype was counted ten times or more. This sequence joins TRBV5-1 and TRBJ1-2, with D uncertain. V was shortened by 6 bases and J by 3 bases, with 9 bases between the two germline ends. The CDR3 is made up of 12 amino acids. Germline V gene sequence: CDR1 SGHRS, CDR2 YFSETQ. CDR3 in amino acids: CASIGVDYGYTF. The CDR3 DNA reads TGCGCCAGCATCGGGGTTGACTATGGCTACACCTTC.

This clonotype was recorded many times. V gene TRBV15 combines with J gene TRBJ2-1; D is unresolved. CDR1 and CDR2 from the germline V gene are LNHNV and YYDKDF (reference sequence). V gave up 2 bases and J gave up 5 bases, with 13 bases separating them. This CDR3 contains 15 residues. The chain's CDR3 is CATSRSRTPDNEQFF. CDR3 nucleotide sequence: TGTGCCACCAGCAGATCTAGGACCCCCGACAATGAGCAGTTCTTC.

This clonotype was recorded at least ten times. V is TRBV5-1 and J is TRBJ1-4, with 11 nucleotides matching TRBD1. In germline, CDR1 is SGHRS, CDR2 YFSETQ. The trim removed 4 bases at V and 9 bases at J, leaving 5 bases unmatched. The length of the CDR3 is 14 residues. CDR3 sequence reads: CASSPGTGGQKLFF. The CDR3 nucleotides are TGCGCCAGCAGCCCCGGGACAGGGGGTCAAAAACTGTTTTTT.

This clonotype has only one observation. A read error may be the cause here, since a much bigger clone is one base away. The chain joins TRBV11-3 to TRBJ2-7; D is undetermined. CDR1 SGHNT and CDR2 YENEEA come from the germline V gene. The CDR3 length is 16 residues. CDR3 region: CTSTSVGSFFSYEQYF. As DNA, the CDR3 is TGTACCAGCACCTCGGTTGGCAGTTTCTTCTCCTACGAGCAGTACTTC.

This clonotype was observed many times. The chain links TRBV7-2 to TRBJ2-2; a possible D gene is TRBD1 (6 bases). Germline V gives CDR1 SGHTA, CDR2 FQGNSA. The CDR3 totals 16 residues. Deletions cut 4 bases from V and 4 bases from J, with 16 bases between. CDR3 sequence (DNA): TGTGCCAGCAGCTCGTACAGGGCTGTGGGCACCGGGGAGCTGTTTTTT. Encoded protein: CASSSYRAVGTGELFF.

This clonotype was recorded at least ten times. This sequence joins TRBV3-1 and TRBJ2-5; no clear D. V was cut by 3 bases and J by 1 base, with 18 bases left in between. Germline V gives CDR1 LGHDT, CDR2 YNNKEL (reference sequence). This CDR3 has 17 residues. This chain's CDR3 is CASSQSASMRGQETQYF. For the CDR3, the DNA is TGTGCCAGCAGCCAGTCAGCGAGCATGCGTGGCCAAGAGACCCAGTACTTC.

Worth noting for this clonotype: This may be a read error: a much more frequent sequence differs by one nucleotide. This is likely a read error, given that the CDR3 carries no conserved phenylalanine or tryptophan at its end. The chain uses TRBV4-1 and TRBJ1-2, with 10 bases that match TRBD1. CDR1 and CDR2 from the germline V gene are MGHRA and YSYEKL. The V and J ends lost 5 bases and 3 bases, in that order; junction bases with no gene match: 3. The CDR3 is 14 residues long. The CDR3 coding sequence is TGCGCCAGCAGCGGGACAGGGGTCGACTATGGCTACACCATC. This encodes CASSGTGVDYGYTI.

This clonotype was seen many times. The chain carries TRBV10-1 and TRBJ1-2; D is uncertain. Germline assignment: CDR1 WNHNN and CDR2 SYGVQD (reference sequence). Trimming removed 4 bases from V and 4 bases from J, with 22 bases in between. The CDR3 loop spans 17 amino acids. CDR3 sequence reads: CASSGPSRSRKTYGYTF. CDR3 sequence (DNA): TGCGCCAGCAGTGGGCCGTCAAGATCGCGAAAGACCTATGGCTACACCTTC.

Of note for this clonotype: A much bigger clone sits one base away, suggesting this may be a read error. The rearrangement uses TRBV7-6 and TRBJ2-1, with 10 bases fitting TRBD2. The V and J ends lost 3 bases and 0 bases, in that order; junction bases with no gene match: 11. The CDR3 runs to 19 residues. Per the germline V gene, CDR1 is SGHVS and CDR2 is FNYEAQ. The CDR3 is CASSLAGTSERSSYNEQFF. The CDR3 DNA reads as TGTGCCAGCAGCTTGGCTGGGACTAGCGAGAGGAGCTCCTACAATGAGCAGTTCTTC.

This clonotype was counted many times. The chain joins TRBV12-3 or TRBV12-4 to TRBJ2-7, with TRBD1 matching 10 bases. The CDR3 is 15 residues long. The V and J ends lost 5 bases and 5 bases, in that order; junction bases with no gene match: 9. The CDR3 nucleotides read TGTGCCAGCAGTCACCAGGACAGGGGGTATCACGAGCAGTACTTC. Translated: CASSHQDRGYHEQYF.

This clonotype was seen many times. The gene calls are TRBV7-9 and TRBJ1-2, with D uncertain. V lost 5 bases to trimming and J lost 4 bases, with 23 bases between them. CDR3 length: 17 amino acids. Germline V gene lookup returns CDR1 SEHNR and CDR2 FQNEAQ (reference sequence). The CDR3 DNA is TGTGCCAGCAGCGTCCGCGAATACCATGGAAAGACCTATGGCTACACCTTC. Translated: CASSVREYHGKTYGYTF.

This clonotype occurred a few times. V is TRBV19 and J is TRBJ2-1; 7 nucleotides align to TRBD1. Trimming took 4 bases from V and 3 from J; bases not matched to a gene: 3. This CDR3 contains 14 residues. From germline, CDR1 is LNHDA and CDR2 SQIVND (reference sequence). This CDR3 is CASSKGASYNEQFF. CDR3 sequence (DNA): TGTGCCAGTAGTAAGGGGGCCAGCTACAATGAGCAGTTCTTC.

This clonotype was observed many times. The genes are TRBV30 and TRBJ2-1; 13 bases are a match to TRBD2. This CDR3 contains 14 residues. Trimming removed 2 bases from V and 8 bases from J; junction bases left unmatched: 3. CDR1 is GTSNPN and CDR2 is SVGIG in the germline V gene (reference sequence). CDR3 bases: TGTGCCTGGAGTTACGGACTAGCGGGAGATGAGCAGTTCTTC. Its translation is CAWSYGLAGDEQFF.

This clonotype was counted many times. The V and J genes are TRBV28 and TRBJ1-5; 8 bases are shared with TRBD1. Germline trimming cut 2 bases from V and 9 bases from J; bases unmatched to any gene: 9. The CDR3 spans 15 residues. Germline lookup yields CDR1 MDHEN and CDR2 SYDVKM. CDR3 in amino acids: CASSLKFLQGVPQHF. CDR3 sequence (DNA): TGTGCCAGCAGTTTAAAGTTCTTACAGGGGGTGCCCCAGCATTTT.

This clonotype came up many times. V is TRBV11-1 and J is TRBJ1-2, with no clear D. Deletions cut 5 bases from V and 4 bases from J, with 23 bases between. The germline V gene encodes CDR1 SGHAT and CDR2 FQDESV (reference sequence). This CDR3 has 17 residues. In nucleotides, the CDR3 is TGTGCCAGCAGCCCACCCCGTAAGGCTGGAAAGACCTATGGCTACACCTTC. This encodes CASSPPRKAGKTYGYTF.

Only a few counts were recorded for this clonotype. The V call is TRBV28, the J call TRBJ2-3; D unresolved. Germline CDR1 is MDHEN and CDR2 is SYDVKM. The CDR3 length is 16 residues. V gave up 3 bases and J gave up 0 bases, with 13 bases separating them. In nucleotides, the CDR3 is TGTGCCAGCAGTTTGGGTCTCAAACCCAGCACAGATACGCAGTATTTT. Encoded protein: CASSLGLKPSTDTQYF.

The sample holds many counts of this clonotype. The chain combines TRBV28 with TRBJ1-6, with TRBD1 identical over 8 bases. Trimming removed 8 bases from V and 7 bases from J; junction bases left unmatched: 7. The CDR3 sequence is 14 residues long. Germline V gene data show CDR1 as MDHEN and CDR2 as SYDVKM. The CDR3 sequence: CASARGQVNSPLHF. The CDR3 DNA sequence: TGTGCCAGCGCCAGGGGACAGGTCAATTCACCCCTCCACTTT.

This clonotype has a count of ten or more. This chain uses TRBV11-2 with TRBJ2-7; no firm D call. The CDR3 consists of 13 residues. CDR1 and CDR2 (germline): SGHAT, FQNNGV. Deletions cut 2 bases from V and 4 bases from J, with 9 bases between. CDR3 nucleotide sequence: TGTGCCAGCAGCTTACCTTTAGGTTACGAGCAGTACTTC. It is translated as CASSLPLGYEQYF.